This T cell receptor beta chain was retrieved from a study of tumor and adjacent non-tumor tissue in lung cancer. Three rounds of nested PCR, following a modified ARM-PCR protocol, produced the TCRbeta library. Using its own MiXCR run on the multiplex PCR reads, TCRdb lists one record per CDR3 protein. The sample yields 100,000 or so distinct CDR3 sequences, 60% to 80% seen once. The CDR3 runs 13 residues. V lost 6 bases and J lost 3, with 11 bases in between. No cell sorting was done before RNA was extracted from the tissue. This non-tumor lung sample came from over 3 cm beyond the tumor edge. The clonotype was recovered from a man aged 25 to 40 with non-small cell lung cancer. Sequenced: distant non-tumor lung tissue. The rearrangement joins TRBV12-3 or TRBV12-4 to TRBJ1-2, with D possibly TRBD1 on 5 matching bases. The CDR3, as DNA: TGTGCCAGCAGCTTCGAGACAGACTATGGCTACACCTTC. Protein: CASSFETDYGYTF.